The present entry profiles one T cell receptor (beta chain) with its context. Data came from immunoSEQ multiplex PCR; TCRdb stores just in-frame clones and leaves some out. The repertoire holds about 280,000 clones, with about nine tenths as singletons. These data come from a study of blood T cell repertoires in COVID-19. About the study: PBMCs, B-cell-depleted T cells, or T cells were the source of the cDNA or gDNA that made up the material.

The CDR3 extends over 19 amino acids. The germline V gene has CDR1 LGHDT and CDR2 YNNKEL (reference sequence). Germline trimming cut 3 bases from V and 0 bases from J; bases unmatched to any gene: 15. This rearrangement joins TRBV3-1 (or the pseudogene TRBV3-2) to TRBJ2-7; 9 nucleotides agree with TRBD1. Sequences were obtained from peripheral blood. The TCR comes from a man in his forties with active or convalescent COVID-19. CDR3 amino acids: CASSQSNWGRGQGSYEQYF. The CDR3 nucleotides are TGTGCCAGCAGCCAGTCGAATTGGGGAAGGGGACAGGGCTCCTACGAGCAGTACTTC.